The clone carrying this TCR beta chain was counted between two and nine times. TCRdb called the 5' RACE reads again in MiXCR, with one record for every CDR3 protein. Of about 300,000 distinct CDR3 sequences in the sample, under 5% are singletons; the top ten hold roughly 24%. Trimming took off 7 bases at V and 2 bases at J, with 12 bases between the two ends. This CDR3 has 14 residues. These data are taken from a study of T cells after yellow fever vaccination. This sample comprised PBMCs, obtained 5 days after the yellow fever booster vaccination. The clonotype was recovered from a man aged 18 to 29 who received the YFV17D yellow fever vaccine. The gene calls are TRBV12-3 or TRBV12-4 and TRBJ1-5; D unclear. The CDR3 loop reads CASTTDRRNQPQHF. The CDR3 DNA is TGTGCCAGCACCACGGACCGGCGCAATCAGCCCCAGCATTTT.